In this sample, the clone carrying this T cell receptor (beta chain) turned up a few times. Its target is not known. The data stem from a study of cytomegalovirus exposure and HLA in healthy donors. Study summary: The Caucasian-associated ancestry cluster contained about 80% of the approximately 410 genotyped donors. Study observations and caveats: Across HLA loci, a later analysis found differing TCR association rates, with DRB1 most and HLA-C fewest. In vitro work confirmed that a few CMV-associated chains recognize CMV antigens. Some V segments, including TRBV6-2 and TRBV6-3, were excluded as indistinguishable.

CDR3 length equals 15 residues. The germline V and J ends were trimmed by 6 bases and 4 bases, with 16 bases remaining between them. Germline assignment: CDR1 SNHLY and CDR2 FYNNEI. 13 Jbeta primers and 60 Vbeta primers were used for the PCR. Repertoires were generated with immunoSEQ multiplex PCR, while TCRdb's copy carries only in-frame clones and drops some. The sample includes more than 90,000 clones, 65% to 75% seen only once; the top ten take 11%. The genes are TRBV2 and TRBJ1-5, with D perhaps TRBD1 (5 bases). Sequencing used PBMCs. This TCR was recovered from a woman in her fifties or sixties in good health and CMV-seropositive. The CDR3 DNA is TGTGCCAGCAGCGAATCGGGGGGGTCGAATCAGCCCCAGCATTTT. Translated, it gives CASSESGGSNQPQHF.